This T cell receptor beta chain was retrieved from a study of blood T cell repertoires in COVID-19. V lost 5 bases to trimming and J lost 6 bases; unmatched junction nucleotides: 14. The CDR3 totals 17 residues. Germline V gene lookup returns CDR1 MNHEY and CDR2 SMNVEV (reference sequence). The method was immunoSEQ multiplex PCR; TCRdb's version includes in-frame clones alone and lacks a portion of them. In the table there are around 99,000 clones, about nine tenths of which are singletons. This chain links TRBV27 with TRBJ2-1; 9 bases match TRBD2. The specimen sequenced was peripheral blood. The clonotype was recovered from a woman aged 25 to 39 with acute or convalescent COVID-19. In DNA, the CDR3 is TGTGCCAGCAGTCTCGATGCCTCCGGGACTAGCATCAATGAGCAGTTCTTC. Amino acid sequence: CASSLDASGTSINEQFF.